One sample yielded the 17 T cell receptor beta chains listed below, sequenced in a study of T cell responses to AZD1222 COVID-19 vaccine (dated by TCRdb to the early 2020s). Library preparation employed the immunoSEQ multiplex PCR assay. What TCRdb holds here is the immuneACCESS table cut down to in-frame rearrangements. Part of the clones is not present; checked against another copy, under half of the missing clones reflect an unresolved V gene, and the others are unexplained. The sample table lists some 110,000 clones, 89% of them with a count of one. The ten largest clones capture around 20% of the sample. Explained via the paper, the time point label denotes: baseline before first vaccination. The input for sequencing was peripheral blood, taken on day 0 of AZD1222 vaccination. The receptor set was obtained from an adult in good health.

This chain links TRBV29-1 with TRBJ2-5, with 7 bases identical to TRBD2. Germline loops: CDR1 SQVTM, CDR2 ANQGSEA. Trimming took 8 bases from V and 2 from J; bases not matched to a gene: 8. The length of the CDR3 is 13 residues. The CDR3 spells CSSTGGGQETQYF. Here the CDR3 DNA reads TGCAGCTCAACGGGGGGTGGGCAAGAGACCCAGTACTTC.

The V gene is TRBV5-4, the J gene TRBJ1-5; D call uncertain. The CDR3 is 13 residues long. V lost 0 bases and J 4 bases, leaving 5 bases between the germline ends. Germline V CDR1 and CDR2: SGHNT, YYREEE (reference sequence). The CDR3 spells CASSLGRNQPQHF. The CDR3 DNA sequence: TGTGCCAGCAGCTTGGGGAGAAATCAGCCCCAGCATTTT. Based on the CDR3 plus reference TRBV5-4 and TRBJ1-5, the full variable domain is ETGVTQSPTHLIKTRGQQVTLRCSSQSGHNTVSWYQQALGQGPQFIFQYYREEENGRGNFPPRFSGLQFPNYSSELNVNALELDDSALYLCASSLGRNQPQHFGDGTRLSIL.

This sequence joins TRBV9 and TRBJ2-2, with D uncertain. The CDR3 sequence is 14 residues long. Germline V gene lookup returns CDR1 SGDLS and CDR2 YYNGEE. V shed 0 bases and J shed 1 base, with 4 bases lying between them. This CDR3 reads CASSVVQNTGELFF. CDR3 sequence (DNA): TGTGCCAGCAGCGTAGTTCAGAACACCGGGGAGCTGTTTTTT.

The rearrangement uses TRBV5-5 and TRBJ2-4; D could derive from TRBD1 or TRBD2 (5 bases each). Germline V gene lookup returns CDR1 SGHKS and CDR2 YYEKEE (reference sequence). CDR3 length: 17 amino acids. V lost 0 bases and J 1 base, leaving 14 bases between the germline ends. For the CDR3, the DNA is TGTGCCAGCAGCTTGGCTTACACCGGGACGGCCAAAAACATTCAGTACTTC. It is translated as CASSLAYTGTAKNIQYF. The full variable domain, rest sourced from reference TRBV5-5 and TRBJ2-4, is DAGVTQSPTHLIKTRGQQVTLRCSPISGHKSVSWYQQVLGQGPQFIFQYYEKEERGRGNFPDRFSARQFPNYSSELNVNALLLGDSALYLCASSLAYTGTAKNIQYFGAGTRLSVL.

The rearrangement links TRBV5-1 to TRBJ1-6, with D uncertain. Germline-derived CDR1 and CDR2 are SGHRS and YFSETQ. Trimming removed 0 bases from V and 7 bases from J, with 11 bases in between. This CDR3 comprises 15 residues. The CDR3 region has the DNA TGCGCCAGCAGCTTGGAGGGCAGGTGGAATTCACCCCTCCACTTT. Protein sequence: CASSLEGRWNSPLHF. The variable domain in full, completed from reference TRBV5-1 and TRBJ1-6, reads KAGVTQTPRYLIKTRGQQVTLSCSPISGHRSVSWYQQTPGQGLQFLFEYFSETQRNKGNFPGRFSGRQFSNSRSEMNVSTLELGDSALYLCASSLEGRWNSPLHFGNGTRLTVT.

The rearrangement uses TRBV4-1 and TRBJ2-7; either TRBD1 or TRBD2 may supply D (5 bases each). This CDR3 spans 16 amino acids. CDR1 and CDR2 (germline): MGHRA, YSYEKL. V was pared by 4 bases and J by 0 bases, with 16 bases between. CDR3 DNA sequence: TGCGCCAGCAGCCGAGGACCGGGACCGTCCTCCTACGAGCAGTACTTC. Its translation is CASSRGPGPSSYEQYF.

The CDR3 sequence is CASSDQRNTEAFF. CDR3 nucleotide sequence: TGTGCCAGCAGTGACCAGAGAAACACTGAAGCTTTCTTT. The chain employs TRBV6-4 and TRBJ1-1; no firm D call. Germline-derived CDR1 and CDR2 are MRHNA and SNTAGT. CDR3 length: 13 residues. V gave up 2 bases and J gave up 2 bases, with 6 bases separating them.

The genes are TRBV5-1 and TRBJ2-3; unclear D gene. V was trimmed by 0 bases and J by 3 bases, leaving 14 bases between them. The CDR3 consists of 16 residues. From germline, CDR1 is SGHRS and CDR2 YFSETQ. The DNA for the CDR3 is TGCGCCAGCAGCTTGGTTCCCGGCTGGTCTACAGATACGCAGTATTTT. Protein product: CASSLVPGWSTDTQYF.

CDR3 loop: CASSPPQVPNTEAFF. The CDR3 nucleotides are TGTGCCAGCAGTCCCCCCCAGGTCCCGAACACTGAAGCTTTCTTT. The chain recombines TRBV28 with TRBJ1-1; D not resolved. The CDR3 runs to 15 residues. Germline V CDR1 and CDR2: MDHEN, SYDVKM. The V gene lost 5 bases and the J gene lost 1 base, with 14 bases spanning the gap.

This clone is categorized as medium-sized (0.01 to 0.1%). As the CDR3 is not closed by the conserved phenylalanine or tryptophan, this likely results from a read error. This sequence joins TRBV19 and TRBJ1-6; D is undetermined. Per the germline V gene, CDR1 is LNHDA and CDR2 is SQIVND (reference sequence). Trimming took 6 bases from V and 6 from J, leaving 9 bases between them. This CDR3 comprises 13 residues. The CDR3 DNA follows: TGTGCCAGTAGCAGGACGGGTAATTCACCCCTCCACCTT. It is translated as CASSRTGNSPLHL.

The genes are TRBV6-5 and TRBJ1-1; TRBD1 is a possible D gene (5 bases). CDR3 length equals 12 residues. Germline CDR1 is MNHEY and CDR2 is SVGAGI. Trimming left V 7 bases short and J 11 bases short, with 17 bases between. The CDR3 region has the DNA TGTGCCAGCAAAAGGACACAAAGCAATGCTTTCTTT. It codes for CASKRTQSNAFF.

Of note for this clone: The conserved phenylalanine or tryptophan normally closing the CDR3 is absent here, so this likely arose from a read error. This rearrangement joins TRBV5-5 to TRBJ1-6, with D possibly TRBD1 on 5 matching bases. The CDR3 sequence is 14 residues long. Between the trimmed V and J ends, which lost 3 bases and 6 bases, there was a span of 10 bases. Looked up from germline, CDR1 is SGHKS and CDR2 is YYEKEE (reference sequence). CDR3 in amino acids: CASSSQAFNSPLHL. The DNA for the CDR3 is TGTGCCAGCAGCTCACAGGCGTTTAATTCACCCCTCCACCTT.

This sequence joins TRBV29-1 and TRBJ1-1; 7 positions agree with TRBD1. The germline V gene encodes CDR1 SQVTM and CDR2 ANQGSEA. This CDR3 has 15 residues. After removal of 7 bases from V and 0 bases from J, the junction contained 11 bases not matched to a gene. CDR3 sequence: CSAFLGQTVNTEAFF. The CDR3 nucleotides are TGCAGCGCCTTCCTGGGACAGACCGTGAACACTGAAGCTTTCTTT.

The CDR3 region is CASSLGYREDGYTF. The CDR3 DNA is TGTGCCAGCAGCTTAGGATACAGGGAGGATGGCTACACCTTC. The V and J genes are TRBV7-9 and TRBJ1-2, with TRBD1 as a possible D gene (6 bases). This CDR3 is built from 14 residues. V was cut by 1 base and J by 6 bases, with 12 bases left in between. CDR1 and CDR2 from the germline V gene are SEHNR and FQNEAQ (reference sequence).

The chain joins TRBV19 to TRBJ2-1; D possibly corresponds to TRBD2 (5 bases). V gave up 6 bases and J gave up 6 bases, with 18 bases separating them. CDR1 LNHDA and CDR2 SQIVND come from the germline V gene (reference sequence). The CDR3 loop spans 15 amino acids. The CDR3 spells CASSLEVGVPNEQFF. In DNA, the CDR3 is TGTGCCAGTAGCCTAGAGGTCGGGGTCCCCAATGAGCAGTTCTTC.

The chain joins TRBV7-6 to TRBJ2-2; possibly TRBD1 for D (5 bases). This CDR3 spans 15 amino acids. With 1 base removed from V and 3 bases from J, the gap between germline ends came to 9 bases. The germline V gene has CDR1 SGHVS and CDR2 FNYEAQ. This CDR3 is CASSLVPGYTGELFF. CDR3 bases: TGTGCCAGCAGCTTAGTCCCAGGGTACACCGGGGAGCTGTTTTTT.

The chain employs TRBV3-1 (or the pseudogene TRBV3-2) and TRBJ1-1, with 7 bases lining up with TRBD1. The CDR3 length is 14 residues. The trim removed 6 bases at V and 1 base at J, leaving 5 bases unmatched. CDR1 is LGHDT, CDR2 YNNKEL, per germline (reference sequence). CDR3: CASSGQAANTEAFF. The CDR3 DNA follows: TGTGCCAGCAGTGGACAGGCGGCGAACACTGAAGCTTTCTTT.